The 22 T cell receptor beta chains reported below all come from one sample, sequenced in a study of T cells in women clearing cervical HPV infection. Sequencing was performed with immunoSEQ multiplex PCR; in TCRdb, only in-frame clones are kept and a portion is missing. The table gives 30,000 to 40,000 clones; the top ten clones make up less than 9.5% of it. The sequenced sample was blood buffy coat. The receptors here all came from a woman aged 18 to 75 with a cervical HPV16 infection that either progressed to CIN3+ or cleared (not recorded which).

As concerns this clone: Sequencing ends 3 residues short of the CDR3 end; the germline J gene provides the rest. The chain recombines TRBV11-3 with TRBJ2-2, with TRBD2 as a possible D gene (7 bases). Trimming cost V 8 bases and J 6 bases, with 13 bases left between them. The CDR3 loop spans 13 amino acids. Germline values: CDR1 SGHNT, CDR2 YENEEA. The part of the CDR3 DNA that was read is TGTGCCAGCGGGGGGGCCGTAGCCGGGGAG. Its translation is CASGGAVAGE. The whole CDR3 sequence reads CASGGAVAGELFF.

A word on this clone: The read terminates 3 residues ahead of where the CDR3 ends, so the germline J gene completes it. This chain links TRBV11-3 with TRBJ2-1; tentative D call: TRBD2 (5 bases). Germline lookup yields CDR1 SGHNT and CDR2 YENEEA. The ends were cut back, 6 bases at V and 8 bases at J, with 14 bases in the middle. This CDR3 has 13 amino acids. The CDR3 loop is CASSLNSEDEQFF. The sequenced CDR3 bases are TGTGCCAGCAGTCTTAATAGCGAGGATGAG.

A remark on this clone: Read coverage stops 3 residues before the CDR3 terminus; the germline J gene supplies the remainder. V is TRBV18 and J is TRBJ1-4; 10 nucleotides agree with TRBD1. CDR1 is KGHSH, CDR2 LQKENI, per germline. This CDR3 is built from 15 residues. J lost 7 bases, V lost 0 bases, and 2 bases had no gene match. The part of the CDR3 DNA that was read is TGTGCCAGCTCACCACCGACAGGGGGCGGTGAAAAA. Its protein product is CASSPPTGGGEK. The CDR3 as a whole reads CASSPPTGGGEKLFF.

As regards this clone: The read gets to within 3 residues of the CDR3 end, and the germline J gene fills in the rest. The chain recombines TRBV7-9 with TRBJ1-1; 11 bases are a match to TRBD1. The CDR3 loop spans 14 amino acids. Germline CDR1 reads SEHNR; CDR2 reads FQNEAQ (reference sequence). V shed 5 bases, J shed 5 bases, and the junction held 4 bases outside the gene matches. CDR3 protein: CASSPDRGLTEAFF. The DNA read from the CDR3 is TGTGCCAGCAGCCCGGACAGGGGGCTTACTGAA.

About this clone itself: The read falls 3 residues short of the CDR3 end, and the missing part is taken from the germline J gene. J is TRBJ1-5 and V is TRBV19; a possible D gene is TRBD1 (5 bases). Germline V gene lookup returns CDR1 LNHDA and CDR2 SQIVND (reference sequence). This CDR3 has 16 residues. V lost 7 bases to trimming and J lost 3 bases, with 19 bases between them. CDR3 region: CASTLGGGRDNQPQHF. CDR3 DNA, as far as it was read: TGTGCCAGTACCCTGGGGGGGGGTCGGGACAATCAGCCC.

As to this clone: The read finishes 3 residues shy of the CDR3 end, and the germline J gene is used to complete it. This chain uses TRBV23-1 with TRBJ1-5; D perhaps matches TRBD1 (5 bases). TRBV23-1 is given ORF status, its function remaining uncertain. Trimming left V 2 bases short and J 4 bases short, with 9 bases between. The CDR3 runs 14 residues. This CDR3 reads CASSQNRLNQPQHF. The DNA read from the CDR3 is TGCGCCAGCAGTCAAAACAGGCTTAATCAGCCC.

A word on this clone: The CDR3 goes on 3 residues after the read ends, and that part is filled in from the germline J gene. This chain links TRBV6-2 or TRBV6-3 with TRBJ2-7; D call uncertain. The ends were cut back, 5 bases at V and 2 bases at J, with 4 bases in the middle. CDR3 length: 11 residues. In germline, CDR1 is MNHEY, CDR2 SVGEGT. The sequenced CDR3 bases are TGTGCCAGCAGTAATACCTACGAG. This gives the protein CASSNTYE. The entire CDR3 protein is CASSNTYEQYF.

About this clone: Coverage ceases 3 residues before the CDR3 finishes, and the germline J gene fills in the end. The rearrangement joins TRBV20-1 to TRBJ1-4, with 10 bases identical to TRBD1. The CDR3 runs 14 residues. Germline loops: CDR1 DFQATT, CDR2 SNEGSKA (reference sequence). After removal of 5 bases from V and 7 bases from J, the junction contained 7 bases not matched to a gene. CDR3 protein: CSAGYRDRGEKLFF. The CDR3 DNA, read in part, is TGCAGTGCTGGTTACCGGGACAGGGGTGAAAAA.

Regarding this clone: Sequencing ends 3 residues short of the CDR3 end; the germline J gene provides the rest. The V and J genes are TRBV5-1 and TRBJ2-2; D call uncertain. The germline V gene has CDR1 SGHRS and CDR2 YFSETQ. The CDR3 has 15 residues. Trimming stripped 0 bases from V and 0 bases from J, with 6 bases between. The sequenced CDR3 bases are TGCGCCAGCAGCTTGGACTCGCCGAACACCGGGGAG. Encoded protein: CASSLDSPNTGE. The full CDR3 protein is CASSLDSPNTGELFF.

About this clone itself: The CDR3 end lies 3 residues beyond the end of the read and is filled in from the germline J gene. The genes are TRBV20-1 and TRBJ2-7, with a possible D match to TRBD2 (6 bases). V lost 3 bases, J lost 0 bases, and 9 bases lay in between. Per germline, CDR1 DFQATT and CDR2 SNEGSKA (reference sequence). This CDR3 has 13 amino acids. The DNA read from the CDR3 is TGCAGTGCTAGCGGGGGACCCTCCTACGAG. This gives the protein CSASGGPSYE. The whole CDR3 sequence reads CSASGGPSYEQYF.

As for this clone: The read ends 3 residues shy of where the CDR3 ends; the end is completed using the germline J gene. The chain recombines TRBV7-9 with TRBJ2-5, with D tentatively TRBD1 (6 bases). Germline CDR1 SEHNR, CDR2 FQNEAQ (reference sequence). V lost 6 bases and J lost 2, with 16 bases in between. This CDR3 is 15 amino acids long. CDR3 in amino acids: CASREFTGSQETQYF. The sequenced part of the CDR3 DNA is TGTGCCAGCAGGGAATTTACAGGGAGTCAAGAGACC. Full variable domain (remainder filled in from reference TRBV7-9 and TRBJ2-5): DTGVSQNPRHKITKRGQNVTFRCDPISEHNRLYWYRQTLGQGPEFLTYFQNEAQLEKSRLLSDRFSAERPKGSFSTLEIQRTEQGDSAMYLCASREFTGSQETQYFGPGTRLLVL.

A remark on this clone: The read stops 3 residues short of the end of the CDR3; the missing end is completed from the germline J gene. This sequence joins TRBV18 and TRBJ1-2, with TRBD1 identical over 7 bases. Germline lookup yields CDR1 KGHSH and CDR2 LQKENI. The CDR3 has 18 amino acids. CDR3 region: CASSPVGRRQGIKNIYTF. The CDR3 bases that were read are TGTGCCAGCTCACCAGTCGGACGGAGACAGGGTATTAAAAACATC.

About this clone itself: The CDR3 goes on 3 residues after the read ends, and that part is filled in from the germline J gene. The chain joins TRBV18 to TRBJ1-1; 7 bases are a match to TRBD1. From germline, CDR1 is KGHSH and CDR2 LQKENI. This CDR3 has 15 residues. The J segment lost 3 bases and the V segment lost 6 bases, leaving 10 bases of the junction unmatched. This chain's CDR3 is CASSRTGLGDTEAFF. The sequenced CDR3 bases are TGTGCCAGCTCGCGGACAGGTCTGGGGGACACTGAA.

Details on this clone: The read ends 3 residues shy of where the CDR3 ends; the end is completed using the germline J gene. The V gene is TRBV20-1, the J gene TRBJ2-7; 7 bases line up with TRBD1. V lost 5 bases, J lost 2 bases, and 9 bases stayed unmatched. This CDR3 comprises 14 residues. Germline V gives CDR1 DFQATT, CDR2 SNEGSKA (reference sequence). The DNA read from the CDR3 is TGCAGTGCTGGCCGGGGACAGCCACCCTACGAG. Residues: CSAGRGQPPYE. The CDR3 in its entirety is CSAGRGQPPYEQYF.

Details on this clone: The read ends 3 residues shy of where the CDR3 ends; the end is completed using the germline J gene. The gene calls are TRBV5-1 and TRBJ1-2; D is perhaps TRBD1 (6 bases). This CDR3 has 14 residues. V was shortened by 2 bases and J by 5 bases, with 13 bases between the two germline ends. Germline CDR1 reads SGHRS; CDR2 reads YFSETQ. The chain's CDR3 is CASSLRTDGYGYTF. The covered CDR3 bases are TGCGCCAGCAGCTTACGGACAGACGGGTATGGC.

A remark on this clone: The read terminates 3 residues before the CDR3 end, so the remaining end is supplied by the germline J gene. The V call is TRBV20-1, the J call TRBJ2-1; D might be TRBD2 (5 bases). The germline V gene encodes CDR1 DFQATT and CDR2 SNEGSKA (reference sequence). The V end was cut by 5 bases, the J end by 4 bases, with 9 bases between. This CDR3 is built from 12 residues. CDR3 DNA (partial): TGCAGTGCTCAGTGGACTTACAATGAG. As protein: CSAQWTYNE. In full, the CDR3 is CSAQWTYNEQFF.

Regarding this clone: The read gets to within 3 residues of the CDR3 end, and the germline J gene fills in the rest. The genes are TRBV7-6 and TRBJ2-3, with 9 bases fitting TRBD2. The germline V gene has CDR1 SGHVS and CDR2 FNYEAQ. CDR3 size: 15 residues. V gave up 2 bases and J gave up 3 bases; unmatched junction bases: 3. The CDR3 loop reads CASSLKAGGTDTQYF. The CDR3 bases that were read are TGTGCCAGCAGCTTAAAGGCGGGGGGGACAGATACG.

As to this clone: The read falls 3 residues short of the CDR3 end, and the missing part is taken from the germline J gene. The genes are TRBV7-2 and TRBJ2-5; the D gene is possibly TRBD2 (5 bases). V was trimmed by 1 base and J by 5 bases, leaving 11 bases between them. The CDR3 covers 14 residues. CDR1 and CDR2 (germline): SGHTA, FQGNSA. CDR3 loop: CASSLDRGMETQYF. The CDR3 bases that were read are TGTGCCAGCAGCTTAGATCGGGGAATGGAGACC.

As regards this clone: Read coverage stops 3 residues before the CDR3 terminus; the germline J gene supplies the remainder. The chain recombines TRBV20-1 with TRBJ2-4; perhaps TRBD1 as D (7 bases). CDR3 length: 15 amino acids. Germline V gene lookup returns CDR1 DFQATT and CDR2 SNEGSKA (reference sequence). V was clipped by 7 bases and J by 0 bases, with 16 bases between them. Incomplete CDR3 DNA: TGCAGTGGCAGGGGGGAAACACTAGCCAAAAACATT. It yields the protein CSGRGETLAKNI. The complete CDR3 sequence is CSGRGETLAKNIQYF.

Details on this clone: The CDR3 extends 3 residues past the end of the read, so its final part is completed from the germline J gene. V and J are TRBV19 and TRBJ1-2; 9 nucleotides line up with TRBD1. Germline CDR1 is LNHDA and CDR2 is SQIVND (reference sequence). This CDR3 comprises 17 residues. V dropped 10 bases and J dropped 0; count of bases not matched to a gene: 15. CDR3 region: CATNPRTGDRANYGYTF. The CDR3 bases that were read are TGTGCCACCAACCCCCGGACAGGGGACCGAGCTAACTATGGC.

Of note for this clone: Read data end 3 residues before the CDR3 end; the end is taken from the germline J gene. V is TRBV30 and J is TRBJ1-2, with 7 bases lining up with TRBD1. Looked up from germline, CDR1 is GTSNPN and CDR2 is SVGIG (reference sequence). The J segment lost 1 base and the V segment lost 7 bases, leaving 6 bases of the junction unmatched. This CDR3 comprises 13 residues. CDR3 amino acids: CAFRDSINYGYTF. The sequenced CDR3 bases are TGTGCCTTTAGGGACAGCATTAACTATGGC.

With respect to this clone: The germline gene is not matched at one end of the junction; a read error may be the cause. The DNA ends 3 residues before the CDR3 does, and the rest of the CDR3 is filled in from the germline J gene. This sequence joins TRBV4-2 and TRBJ1-5; D is unclear. Germline V gene data show CDR1 as LGHNA and CDR2 as YNFKEQ. This CDR3 has 14 amino acids. CDR3 bases read: TGCGCCAGCAGCCAAGAACGAACTGATCAGCCC. Its protein is CASSQERTDQP. Given in full, the CDR3 is CASSQERTDQPQHF.